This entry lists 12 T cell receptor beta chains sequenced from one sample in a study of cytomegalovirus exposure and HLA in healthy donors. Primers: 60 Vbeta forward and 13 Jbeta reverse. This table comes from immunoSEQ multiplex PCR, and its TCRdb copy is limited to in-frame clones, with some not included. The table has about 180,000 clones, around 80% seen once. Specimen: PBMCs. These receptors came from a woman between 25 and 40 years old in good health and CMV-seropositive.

The CDR3 reads CASTRTPSDYNEQFF. CDR3 DNA: TGTGCCAGCACCCGAACTCCTAGCGACTACAATGAGCAGTTCTTC. The V and J genes are TRBV11-2 and TRBJ2-1, with a possible D match to TRBD2 (6 bases). The length of the CDR3 is 15 residues. Germline assignment: CDR1 SGHAT and CDR2 FQNNGV. Trimming removed 7 bases from V and 3 bases from J, with 16 bases in between.

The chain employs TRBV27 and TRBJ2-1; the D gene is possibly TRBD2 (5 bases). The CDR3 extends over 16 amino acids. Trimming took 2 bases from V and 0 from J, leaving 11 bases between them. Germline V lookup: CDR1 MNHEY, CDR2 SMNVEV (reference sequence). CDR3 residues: CASSLRTDLSYNEQFF. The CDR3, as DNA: TGTGCCAGCAGTTTAAGGACTGACCTCTCCTACAATGAGCAGTTCTTC.

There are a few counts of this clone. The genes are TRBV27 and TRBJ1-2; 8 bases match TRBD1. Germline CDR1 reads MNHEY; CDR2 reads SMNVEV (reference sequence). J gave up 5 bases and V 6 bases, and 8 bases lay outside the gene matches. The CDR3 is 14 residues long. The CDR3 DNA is TGTGCCAGCAGGGGGACAGGAGGGGGGTATGGCTACACCTTC. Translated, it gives CASRGTGGGYGYTF.

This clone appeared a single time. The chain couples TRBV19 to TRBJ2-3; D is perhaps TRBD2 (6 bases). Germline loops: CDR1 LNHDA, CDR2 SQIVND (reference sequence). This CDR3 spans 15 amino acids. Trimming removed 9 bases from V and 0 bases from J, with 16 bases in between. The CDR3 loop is CASQGGAASTDTQYF. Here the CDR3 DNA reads TGTGCCAGCCAGGGCGGGGCAGCTAGCACAGATACGCAGTATTTT.

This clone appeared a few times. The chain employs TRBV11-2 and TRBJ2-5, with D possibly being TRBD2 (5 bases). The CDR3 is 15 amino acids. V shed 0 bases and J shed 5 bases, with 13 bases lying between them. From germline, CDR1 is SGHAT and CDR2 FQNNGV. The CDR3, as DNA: TGTGCCAGCAGCTTAGATCTCGGAGGATTGGAGACCCAGTACTTC. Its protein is CASSLDLGGLETQYF.

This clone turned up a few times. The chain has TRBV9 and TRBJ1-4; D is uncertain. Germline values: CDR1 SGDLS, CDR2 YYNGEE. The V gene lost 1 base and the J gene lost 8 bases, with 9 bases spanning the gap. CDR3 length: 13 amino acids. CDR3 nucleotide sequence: TGTGCCAGCAGCGTATCTCTAGAAGAAAAACTGTTTTTT. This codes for CASSVSLEEKLFF.

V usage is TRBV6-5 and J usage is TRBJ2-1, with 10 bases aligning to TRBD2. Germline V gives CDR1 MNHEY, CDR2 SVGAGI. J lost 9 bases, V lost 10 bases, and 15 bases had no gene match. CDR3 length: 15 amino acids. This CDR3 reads CATGGNIAGGSEQFF. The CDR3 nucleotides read TGTGCCACAGGGGGGAATATAGCGGGAGGCAGTGAGCAGTTCTTC.

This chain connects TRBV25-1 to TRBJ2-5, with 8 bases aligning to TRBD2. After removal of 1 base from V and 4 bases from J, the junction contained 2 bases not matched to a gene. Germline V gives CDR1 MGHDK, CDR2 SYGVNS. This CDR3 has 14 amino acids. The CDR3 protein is CASSEWRGAETQYF. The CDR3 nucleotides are TGTGCCAGCAGTGAATGGCGGGGGGCAGAGACCCAGTACTTC.

The CDR3 nucleotides read TGTGCCAGCAGCTCCGTACAGGGGTTGAGCTATGGCTACACCTTC. Translation gives CASSSVQGLSYGYTF. The rearrangement joins TRBV11-2 to TRBJ1-2, with 7 bases matching TRBD1. This CDR3 contains 15 residues. The trim removed 4 bases at V and 4 bases at J, leaving 9 bases unmatched. Germline loops: CDR1 SGHAT, CDR2 FQNNGV. Supplemented by reference TRBV11-2 and TRBJ1-2, the full variable domain reads EAGVAQSPRYKIIEKRQSVAFWCNPISGHATLYWYQQILGQGPKLLIQFQNNGVVDDSQLPKDRFSAERLKGVDSTLKIQPAKLEDSAVYLCASSSVQGLSYGYTFGSGTRLTVV.

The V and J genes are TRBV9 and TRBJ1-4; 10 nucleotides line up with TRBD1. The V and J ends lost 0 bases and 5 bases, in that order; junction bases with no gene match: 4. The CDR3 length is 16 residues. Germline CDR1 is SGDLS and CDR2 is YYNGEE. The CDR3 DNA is TGTGCCAGCAGCGTAGCATCGGGACAGGGGAATGAAAAACTGTTTTTT. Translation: CASSVASGQGNEKLFF.

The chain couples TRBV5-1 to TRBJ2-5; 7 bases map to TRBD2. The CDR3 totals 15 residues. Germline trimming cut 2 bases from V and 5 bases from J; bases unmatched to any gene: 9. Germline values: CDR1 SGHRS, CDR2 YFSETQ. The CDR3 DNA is TGCGCCAGCAGCTTCTCGCGGGAGAGTCGGGAGACCCAGTACTTC. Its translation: CASSFSRESRETQYF.

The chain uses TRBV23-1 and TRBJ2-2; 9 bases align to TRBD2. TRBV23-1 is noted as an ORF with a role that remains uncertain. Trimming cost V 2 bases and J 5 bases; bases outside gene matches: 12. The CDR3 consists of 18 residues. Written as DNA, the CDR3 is TGCGCCAGCAGTCAAATTCTACTAGCGGGCCCGGGGACCGGGGAGCTGTTTTTT. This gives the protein CASSQILLAGPGTGELFF.